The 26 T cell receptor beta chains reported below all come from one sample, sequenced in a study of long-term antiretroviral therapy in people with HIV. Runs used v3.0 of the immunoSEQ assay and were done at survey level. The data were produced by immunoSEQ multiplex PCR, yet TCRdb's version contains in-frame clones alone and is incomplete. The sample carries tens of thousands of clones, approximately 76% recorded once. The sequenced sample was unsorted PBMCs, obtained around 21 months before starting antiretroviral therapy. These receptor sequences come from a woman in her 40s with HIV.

The CDR3 region has the DNA TGCGCCAGCAGCCCTTTTCTACTAGCGGGGGGGCAAGATACGCAGTATTTT. Encoded protein: CASSPFLLAGGQDTQYF. The rearrangement links TRBV4-3 to TRBJ2-3; 13 nucleotides align to TRBD2. V lost 4 bases, J lost 5 bases, and 9 bases stayed unmatched. The CDR3 length is 17 residues. CDR1 and CDR2 from the germline V gene are LGHNA and YSLEER.

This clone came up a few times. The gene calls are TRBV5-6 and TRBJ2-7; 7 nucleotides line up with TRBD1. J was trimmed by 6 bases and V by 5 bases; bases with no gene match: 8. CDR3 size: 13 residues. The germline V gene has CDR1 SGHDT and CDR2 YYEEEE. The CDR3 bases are TGTGCCAGCAGTGTGAGACAGGGACCCGAGCAGTACTTC. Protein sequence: CASSVRQGPEQYF.

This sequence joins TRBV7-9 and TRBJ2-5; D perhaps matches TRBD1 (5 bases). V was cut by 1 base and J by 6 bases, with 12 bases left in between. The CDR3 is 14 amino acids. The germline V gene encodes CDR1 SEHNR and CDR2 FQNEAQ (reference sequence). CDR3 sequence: CASSLGAGIQTQYF. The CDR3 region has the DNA TGTGCCAGCAGCTTAGGGGCAGGGATTCAGACCCAGTACTTC.

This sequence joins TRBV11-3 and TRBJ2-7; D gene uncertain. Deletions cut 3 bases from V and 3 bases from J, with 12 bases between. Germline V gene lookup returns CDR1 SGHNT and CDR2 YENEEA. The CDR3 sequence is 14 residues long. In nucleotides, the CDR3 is TGTGCCAGCAGCTTGGGTGGTGTAGGCTACGAGCAGTACTTC. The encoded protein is CASSLGGVGYEQYF.

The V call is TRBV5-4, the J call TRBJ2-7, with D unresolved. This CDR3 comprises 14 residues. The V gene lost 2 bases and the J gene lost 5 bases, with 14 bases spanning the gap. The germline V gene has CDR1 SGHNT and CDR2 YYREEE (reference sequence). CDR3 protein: CASSLGVNPHEQYF. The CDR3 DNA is TGTGCCAGCAGCTTAGGTGTCAACCCCCACGAGCAGTACTTC.

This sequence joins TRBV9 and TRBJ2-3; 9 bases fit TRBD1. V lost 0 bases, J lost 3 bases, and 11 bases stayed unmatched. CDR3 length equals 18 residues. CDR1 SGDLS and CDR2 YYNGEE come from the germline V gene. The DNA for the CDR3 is TGTGCCAGCAGCGTAGCTACATCTGGGACAGGGAGAACAGATACGCAGTATTTT. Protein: CASSVATSGTGRTDTQYF.

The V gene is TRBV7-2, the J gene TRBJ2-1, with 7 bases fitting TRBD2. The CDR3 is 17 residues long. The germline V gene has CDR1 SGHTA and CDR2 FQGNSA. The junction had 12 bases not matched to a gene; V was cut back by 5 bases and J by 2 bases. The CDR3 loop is CASSLAVYAGAYNEQFF. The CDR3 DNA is TGTGCCAGCAGCCTGGCCGTCTACGCGGGAGCCTACAATGAGCAGTTCTTC.

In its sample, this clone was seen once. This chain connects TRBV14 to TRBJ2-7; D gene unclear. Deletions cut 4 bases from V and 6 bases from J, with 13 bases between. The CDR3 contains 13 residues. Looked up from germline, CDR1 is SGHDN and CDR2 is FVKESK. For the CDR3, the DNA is TGTGCCAGCAGCCTAACTGCCATGGGCGAGCAGTACTTC. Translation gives CASSLTAMGEQYF.

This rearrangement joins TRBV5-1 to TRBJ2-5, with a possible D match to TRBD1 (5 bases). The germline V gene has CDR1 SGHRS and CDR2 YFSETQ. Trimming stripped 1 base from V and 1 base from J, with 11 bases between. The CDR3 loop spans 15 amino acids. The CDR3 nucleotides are TGCGCCAGCAGCTTGCAGGGCAGCCCCCAAGAGACCCAGTACTTC. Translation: CASSLQGSPQETQYF.

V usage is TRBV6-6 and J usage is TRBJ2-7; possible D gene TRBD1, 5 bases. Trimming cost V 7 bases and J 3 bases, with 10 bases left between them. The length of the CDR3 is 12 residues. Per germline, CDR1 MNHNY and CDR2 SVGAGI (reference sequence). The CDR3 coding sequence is TGTGCCAGCAATCAGGGCCACTACGAGCAGTACTTC. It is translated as CASNQGHYEQYF.

In DNA, the CDR3 is TGCAGTGCTAGCCTATCAGAGACCCAGTACTTC. Amino acid sequence: CSASLSETQYF. The V call is TRBV20-1, the J call TRBJ2-5; D uncertain. The CDR3 is 11 residues long. V was clipped by 3 bases and J by 4 bases, with 6 bases between them. The germline V gene has CDR1 DFQATT and CDR2 SNEGSKA (reference sequence).

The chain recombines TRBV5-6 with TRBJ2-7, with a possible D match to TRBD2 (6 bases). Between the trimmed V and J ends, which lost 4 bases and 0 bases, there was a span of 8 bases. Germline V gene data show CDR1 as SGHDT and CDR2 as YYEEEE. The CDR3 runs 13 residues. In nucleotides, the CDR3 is TGTGCCAGCAGCGCGGGAAGCTCCTACGAGCAGTACTTC. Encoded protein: CASSAGSSYEQYF.

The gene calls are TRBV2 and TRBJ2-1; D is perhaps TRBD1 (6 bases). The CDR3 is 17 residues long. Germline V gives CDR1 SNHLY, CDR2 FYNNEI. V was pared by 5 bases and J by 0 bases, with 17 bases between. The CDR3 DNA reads TGTGCCAGCAGTACGGAGGACAGACCGAGCTCCTACAATGAGCAGTTCTTC. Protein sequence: CASSTEDRPSSYNEQFF. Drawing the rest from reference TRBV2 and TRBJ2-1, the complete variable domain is EPEVTQTPSHQVTQMGQEVILRCVPISNHLYFYWYRQILGQKVEFLVSFYNNEISEKSEIFDDQFSVERPDGSNFTLKIRSTKLEDSAMYFCASSTEDRPSSYNEQFFGPGTRLTVL.

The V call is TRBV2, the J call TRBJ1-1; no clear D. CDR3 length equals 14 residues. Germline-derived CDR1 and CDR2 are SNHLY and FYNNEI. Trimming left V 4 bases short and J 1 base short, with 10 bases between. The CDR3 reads CASSVWGGNTEAFF. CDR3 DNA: TGTGCCAGCAGTGTTTGGGGAGGGAACACTGAAGCTTTCTTT.

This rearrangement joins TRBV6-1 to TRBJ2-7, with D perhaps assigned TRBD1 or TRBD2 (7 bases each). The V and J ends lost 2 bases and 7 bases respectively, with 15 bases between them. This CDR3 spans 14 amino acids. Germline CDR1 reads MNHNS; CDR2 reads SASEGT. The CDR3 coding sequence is TGTGCCAGCAGTGAACTGAGACAGGGAGGGGAGCAGTACTTC. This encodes CASSELRQGGEQYF.

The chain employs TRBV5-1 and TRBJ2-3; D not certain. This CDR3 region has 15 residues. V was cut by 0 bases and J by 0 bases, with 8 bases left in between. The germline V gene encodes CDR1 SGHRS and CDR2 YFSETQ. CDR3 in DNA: TGCGCCAGCAGCTTGGGTGGGGATAGCACAGATACGCAGTATTTT. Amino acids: CASSLGGDSTDTQYF.

Written as DNA, the CDR3 is TGTGCCAGCAGCCAGGGACAGGGACTCTCTGGAAACACCATATATTTT. It codes for CASSQGQGLSGNTIYF. The gene calls are TRBV7-6 and TRBJ1-3; 9 nucleotides line up with TRBD1. The CDR3 consists of 16 residues. CDR1 and CDR2 from the germline V gene are SGHVS and FNYEAQ. J lost 0 bases, V lost 5 bases, and 5 bases had no gene match. The full variable domain, its missing parts supplied by reference TRBV7-6 and TRBJ1-3, is GAGVSQSPRYKVTKRGQDVALRCDPISGHVSLYWYRQALGQGPEFLTYFNYEAQQDKSGLPNDRFSAERPEGSISTLTIQRTEQRDSAMYRCASSQGQGLSGNTIYFGEGSWLTVV.

The CDR3 sequence: CASSEVYPRGEYSNQPQHF. CDR3 DNA sequence: TGTGCCAGCAGTGAAGTTTATCCACGGGGGGAATATAGCAATCAGCCCCAGCATTTT. The rearrangement joins TRBV6-1 to TRBJ1-5; possible D gene TRBD1, 5 bases. V was clipped by 1 base and J by 0 bases, with 19 bases between them. CDR1 MNHNS and CDR2 SASEGT come from the germline V gene. CDR3 length: 19 residues.

The CDR3 reads CASSPPTDRVRTGELFF. The CDR3 DNA is TGTGCCAGCAGCCCACCCACGGACAGGGTGAGGACCGGGGAGCTGTTTTTT. The gene calls are TRBV7-2 and TRBJ2-2; 8 positions match TRBD1. From germline, CDR1 is SGHTA and CDR2 FQGNSA. V was clipped by 5 bases and J by 5 bases; unmatched bases: 13. The CDR3 has 17 residues.

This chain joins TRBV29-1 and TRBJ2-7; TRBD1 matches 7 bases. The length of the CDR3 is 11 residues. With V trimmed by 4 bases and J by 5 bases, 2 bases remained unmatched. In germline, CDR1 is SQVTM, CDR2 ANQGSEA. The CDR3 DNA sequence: TGCAGCGTTGGGACAGGCCACGAGCAGTACTTC. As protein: CSVGTGHEQYF.

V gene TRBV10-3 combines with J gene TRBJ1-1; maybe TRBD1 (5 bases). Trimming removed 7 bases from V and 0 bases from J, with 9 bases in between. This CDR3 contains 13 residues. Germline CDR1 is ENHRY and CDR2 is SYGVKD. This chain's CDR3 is CAIKDTLNTEAFF. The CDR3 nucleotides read TGTGCCATCAAGGACACCCTGAACACTGAAGCTTTCTTT.

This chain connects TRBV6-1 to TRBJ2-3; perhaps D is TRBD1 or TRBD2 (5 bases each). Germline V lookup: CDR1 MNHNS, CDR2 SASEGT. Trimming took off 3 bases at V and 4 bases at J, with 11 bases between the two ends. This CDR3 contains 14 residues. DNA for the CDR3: TGTGCCAGCAGTGACGCAGGGAGAGCAGATACGCAGTATTTT. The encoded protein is CASSDAGRADTQYF.

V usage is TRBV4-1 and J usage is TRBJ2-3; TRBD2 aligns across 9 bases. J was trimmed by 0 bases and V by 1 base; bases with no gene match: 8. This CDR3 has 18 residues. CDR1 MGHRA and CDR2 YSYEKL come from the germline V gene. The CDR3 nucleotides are TGCGCCAGCAGCCAAGTGAGGATTAGCGGGAGAAGCACAGATACGCAGTATTTT. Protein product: CASSQVRISGRSTDTQYF.

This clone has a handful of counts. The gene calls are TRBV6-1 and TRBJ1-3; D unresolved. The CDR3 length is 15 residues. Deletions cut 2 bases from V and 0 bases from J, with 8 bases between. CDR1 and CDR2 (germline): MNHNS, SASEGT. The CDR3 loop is CASSEFGDSGNTIYF. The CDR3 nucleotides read TGTGCCAGCAGTGAATTCGGGGACTCTGGAAACACCATATATTTT.

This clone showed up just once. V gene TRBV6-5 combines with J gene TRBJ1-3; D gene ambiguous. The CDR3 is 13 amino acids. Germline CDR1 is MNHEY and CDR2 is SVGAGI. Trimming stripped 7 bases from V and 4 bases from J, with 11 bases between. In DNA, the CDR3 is TGTGCCAGCACCCAGACACCGGGAAACACCATATATTTT. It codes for CASTQTPGNTIYF.

The CDR3 loop reads CASSWNGASTDTQYF. CDR3 nucleotides: TGTGCCAGCAGTTGGAACGGAGCTAGCACAGATACGCAGTATTTT. The chain combines TRBV6-5 with TRBJ2-3; D gene unclear. There are 15 residues in the CDR3. V shed 4 bases and J shed 0 bases, with 11 bases lying between them. The germline V gene encodes CDR1 MNHEY and CDR2 SVGAGI.